This is a list of T cell receptor beta chains from one sample in a study of regulatory T cells in long-lasting Graves disease. TCRdb called the multiplex PCR reads again in MiXCR, with one record for every CDR3 protein. This table holds about 290,000 distinct CDR3 sequences, 22% found once. Specimen: peripheral blood mononuclear cells (PBMCs), collected when the disease was refractory, from a patient treated with antithyroid drugs. These receptor sequences come from a female donor with Graves disease. Both conserved end residues are part of each CDR3. D genes are given only for firm matches. Not every row has a clone size; where given, it reads once, few, many or a size class.

size	D	V	J	DNA	CDR3
-	-	TRBV29-1	TRBJ1-3	TGCAGCGTTGGTGGGATACCTGGAAACACCATATATTTT	CSVGGIPGNTIYF
many	TRBD1	TRBV12-3/TRBV12-4	TRBJ2-5	TGTGCCAGCAGTTTGGAGGGACAGGGCTTTCAGACCCAGTACTTC	CASSLEGQGFQTQYF
-	TRBD2	TRBV5-1	TRBJ2-7	TGCGCCAGCAGCTTGGAGGGGGGACTAGTGGGAGCTAGGGAGCAGTACTTC	CASSLEGGLVGAREQYF
once	-	TRBV19	TRBJ2-1	TGTGCCAGTAGTATCAGAGGCCCCGGGCAGCGTACCAATGAGCAGTTCTTC	CASSIRGPGQRTNEQFF
many	TRBD1	TRBV20-1	TRBJ1-2	TGCAGTGCCCCCTTGATGGACAGGGAATTTGGCTACACCTTC	CSAPLMDREFGYTF
many	-	TRBV7-2	TRBJ1-2	TGTGCCAGCAGCTTTCCCGACTATGGCTACACCTTC	CASSFPDYGYTF
many	TRBD1	TRBV12-3/TRBV12-4	TRBJ2-7	TGTGCCAGCAGTCCAGGGGGTCTCCTCTACGAGCAGTACTTC	CASSPGGLLYEQYF
few	TRBD2	TRBV5-1	TRBJ2-7	TGCGCCAGCAGCTTGGAACTAGCGGGAGGCATTTCCTACGAGCAGTACTTC	CASSLELAGGISYEQYF
-	-	TRBV15	TRBJ2-5	TGTGCCACCAGCAGACCCGACAGAGAGACCCAGTACTTC	CATSRPDRETQYF
-	-	TRBV13	TRBJ2-5	TGTGCCAGCAGCTTCGGGACACTCCAAGAGACCCAGTACTTC	CASSFGTLQETQYF
few	TRBD2	TRBV5-1	TRBJ2-5	TGCGCCAGCAGCTCTAGCGGGAACGTCGACGAGACCCAGTACTTC	CASSSSGNVDETQYF
few	-	TRBV29-1	TRBJ1-1	TGCAGCATCGGTAGGGAGATGAACACTGAAGCTTTCTTT	CSIGREMNTEAFF
few	TRBD1	TRBV12-3/TRBV12-4	TRBJ1-3	TGTGCCAGCAGTTCAGGGGGTACTGGAAACACCATATATTTT	CASSSGGTGNTIYF
many	TRBD2	TRBV2	TRBJ2-5	TGTGCCAGCAGTGATAACTCGGGACTATTACAAGAGACCCAGTACTTC	CASSDNSGLLQETQYF
-	-	TRBV20-1	TRBJ1-1	TGCGGTGCGCACAGGGACACTGAAGCTTTCTTT	CGAHRDTEAFF
few	-	TRBV3-1	TRBJ2-3	TGTGCCAGCAGCCAATATCGGTACACAGATACGCAGTATTTT	CASSQYRYTDTQYF
-	-	TRBV7-3	TRBJ2-1	TGTGCCAGCAGCCCCGGCGGGGATGAGCAGTTCTTC	CASSPGGDEQFF
-	TRBD1	TRBV19	TRBJ2-2	TGTGCCAGTAGTACAACAGGGGATGGGGAGCTGTTTTTT	CASSTTGDGELFF
many	-	TRBV29-1	TRBJ2-2	TGCAGCGCCGAAGGTCAGAGCACCGGGGAGCTGTTTTTT	CSAEGQSTGELFF
few	-	TRBV24-1	TRBJ2-5	TGTGCCACCAGTGATTTCTTGGGGACGGAAGAGACCCAGTACTTC	CATSDFLGTEETQYF
many	-	TRBV28	TRBJ1-1	TGTGCCAGCGAGAGTACAGGGGAAGCTTTCTTT	CASESTGEAFF
many	TRBD1	TRBV28	TRBJ2-7	TGTGCCAGCGCCACAGGGGTCCACGAGCAGTACTTC	CASATGVHEQYF
few	TRBD2	TRBV28	TRBJ2-3	TGTGCCAGCAGTTCCGGGACTAGCGGGAGGACATCCGAGTGGCAGTATTTT	CASSSGTSGRTSEWQYF